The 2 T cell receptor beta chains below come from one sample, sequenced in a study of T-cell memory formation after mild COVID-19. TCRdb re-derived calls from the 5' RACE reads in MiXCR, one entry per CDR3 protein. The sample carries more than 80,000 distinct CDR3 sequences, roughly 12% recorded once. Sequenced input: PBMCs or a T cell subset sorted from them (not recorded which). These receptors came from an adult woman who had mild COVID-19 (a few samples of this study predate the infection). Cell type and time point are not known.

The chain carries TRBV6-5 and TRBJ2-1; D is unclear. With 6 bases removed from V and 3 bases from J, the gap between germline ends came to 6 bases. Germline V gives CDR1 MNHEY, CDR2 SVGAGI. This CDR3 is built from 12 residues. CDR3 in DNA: TGTGCCAGCAGCCATAACTACAATGAGCAGTTCTTC. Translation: CASSHNYNEQFF.

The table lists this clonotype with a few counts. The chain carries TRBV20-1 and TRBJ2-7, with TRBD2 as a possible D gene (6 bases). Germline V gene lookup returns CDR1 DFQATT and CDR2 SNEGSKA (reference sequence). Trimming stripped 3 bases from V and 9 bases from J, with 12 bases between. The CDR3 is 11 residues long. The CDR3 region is CSASLAFGQYF. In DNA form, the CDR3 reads TGCAGTGCTAGTCTAGCGTTTGGGCAGTACTTC.